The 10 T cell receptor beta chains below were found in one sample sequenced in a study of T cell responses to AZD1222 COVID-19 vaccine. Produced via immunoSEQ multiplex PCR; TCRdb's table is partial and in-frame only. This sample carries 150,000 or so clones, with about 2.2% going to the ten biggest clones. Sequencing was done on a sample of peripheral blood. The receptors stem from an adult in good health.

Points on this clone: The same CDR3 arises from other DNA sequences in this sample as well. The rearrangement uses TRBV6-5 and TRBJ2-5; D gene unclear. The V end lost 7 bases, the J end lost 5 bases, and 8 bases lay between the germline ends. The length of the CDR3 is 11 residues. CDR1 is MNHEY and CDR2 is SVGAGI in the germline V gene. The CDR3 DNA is TGTGCCAGCACGAGTGGGGAGACCCAGTACTTC. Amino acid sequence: CASTSGETQYF.

CDR3 sequence reads: CASSLIQGNTEAFF. DNA of the CDR3: TGCGCCAGCAGCCTGATCCAGGGAAACACTGAAGCTTTCTTT. The chain uses TRBV4-1 and TRBJ1-1; D is perhaps TRBD1 (5 bases). Between the trimmed V and J ends, which lost 4 bases and 2 bases, there was a span of 11 bases. Germline V lookup: CDR1 MGHRA, CDR2 YSYEKL. The CDR3 has 14 residues.

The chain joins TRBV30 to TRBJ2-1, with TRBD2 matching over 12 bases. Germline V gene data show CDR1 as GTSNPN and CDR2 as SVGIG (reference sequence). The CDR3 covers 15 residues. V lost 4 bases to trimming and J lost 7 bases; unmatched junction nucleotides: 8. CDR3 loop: CAWTSGGATGNEQFF. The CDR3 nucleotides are TGTGCCTGGACTAGCGGGGGGGCAACAGGGAATGAGCAGTTCTTC.

CDR3 amino acids: CASSLQRGNTEAFF. The CDR3 nucleotides are TGCGCCAGCAGCCTCCAACGGGGCAACACTGAAGCTTTCTTT. The genes are TRBV4-1 and TRBJ1-1; weak D call: TRBD1 (5 bases). The CDR3 runs to 14 residues. V was shortened by 4 bases and J by 2 bases, with 11 bases between the two germline ends. CDR1 is MGHRA, CDR2 YSYEKL, per germline.

For the CDR3, the DNA is TGTGCCAGCAGTGAAAGATCCGGGGGGGGAAACACCATATATTTT. Protein product: CASSERSGGGNTIYF. The rearrangement uses TRBV2 and TRBJ1-3; a weak D match, TRBD1 (5 bases). The CDR3 contains 15 residues. Germline-derived CDR1 and CDR2 are SNHLY and FYNNEI. With 2 bases removed from V and 4 bases from J, the gap between germline ends came to 12 bases.

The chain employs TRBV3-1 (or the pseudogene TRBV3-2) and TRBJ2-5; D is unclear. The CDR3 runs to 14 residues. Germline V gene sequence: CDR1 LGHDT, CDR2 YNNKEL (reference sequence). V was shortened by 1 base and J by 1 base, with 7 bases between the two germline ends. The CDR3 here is CASSQGSIQETQYF. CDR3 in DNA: TGTGCCAGCAGCCAAGGTTCCATCCAAGAGACCCAGTACTTC.

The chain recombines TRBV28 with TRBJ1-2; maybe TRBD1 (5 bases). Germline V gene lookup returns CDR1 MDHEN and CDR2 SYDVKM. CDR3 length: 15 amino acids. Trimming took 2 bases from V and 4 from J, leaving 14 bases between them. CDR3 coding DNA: TGTGCCAGCAGTTTACCCGGTGGAGGGGTCTATGGCTACACCTTC. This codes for CASSLPGGGVYGYTF.

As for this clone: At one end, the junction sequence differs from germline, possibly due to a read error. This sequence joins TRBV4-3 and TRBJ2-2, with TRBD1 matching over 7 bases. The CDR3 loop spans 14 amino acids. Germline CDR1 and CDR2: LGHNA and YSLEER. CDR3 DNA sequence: TGCGCCAGCAGCCAGACAGGGAACCCCGGGGAGCTGTTTTTT. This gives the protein CASSQTGNPGELFF.

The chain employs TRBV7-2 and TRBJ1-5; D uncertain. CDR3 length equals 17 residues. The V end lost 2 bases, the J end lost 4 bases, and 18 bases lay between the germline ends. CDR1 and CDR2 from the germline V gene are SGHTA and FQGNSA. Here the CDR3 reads CASSLSLRSGRNQPQHF. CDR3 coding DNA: TGTGCCAGCAGCTTAAGTTTGAGGTCAGGAAGGAATCAGCCCCAGCATTTT.

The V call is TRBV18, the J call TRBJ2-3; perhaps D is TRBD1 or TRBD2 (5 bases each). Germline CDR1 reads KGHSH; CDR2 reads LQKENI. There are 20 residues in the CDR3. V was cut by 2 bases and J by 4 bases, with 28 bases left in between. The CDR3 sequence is CASSPWQRRAAGTASDTQYF. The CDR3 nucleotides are TGTGCCAGCTCACCATGGCAGCGTCGCGCGGCCGGGACCGCTTCAGATACGCAGTATTTT.